These 7 T cell receptor beta chains share one sample of origin, sequenced in a study of Graves' ophthalmopathy and Graves' hyperthyroidism. Using RNA transcripts, the TCR beta CDR3 regions were amplified. Amplification began with first-round RT-PCR using HTBI primers, then second-round multiplex PCR was performed. TCRdb redid the calling of the multiplex PCR reads with MiXCR, one entry per CDR3 protein. This sample has under 800,000 distinct CDR3 sequences, with approximately 22% found just once. Sequences were obtained from peripheral blood. Source of these receptors: a woman aged 18-29 years with stable Graves' hyperthyroidism. Some clones in this sample may be carry-over from other donors' samples.

This clonotype was detected many times. V usage is TRBV20-1 and J usage is TRBJ1-1, with D maybe TRBD1 (5 bases). The CDR3 is made up of 14 amino acids. CDR1 DFQATT and CDR2 SNEGSKA come from the germline V gene (reference sequence). Between the trimmed V and J ends, which lost 6 bases and 1 base, there was a span of 15 bases. Written as DNA, the CDR3 is TGCAGTGCCAGAAGGGGAGGGTCGAACACTGAAGCTTTCTTT. It encodes CSARRGGSNTEAFF.

This clonotype was detected a few times. The chain uses TRBV4-1 and TRBJ2-7, with D perhaps being TRBD1 or TRBD2 (5 bases each). V was trimmed by 4 bases and J by 3 bases, leaving 13 bases between them. This CDR3 comprises 14 residues. CDR1 and CDR2 from the germline V gene are MGHRA and YSYEKL. Written as DNA, the CDR3 is TGCGCCAGCAGCCCAACCGGGACGAACTACGAGCAGTACTTC. This codes for CASSPTGTNYEQYF.

CDR3 amino acids: CASTPRDPFYEQYF. The CDR3 DNA reads TGTGCCAGCACCCCCCGGGACCCCTTTTACGAGCAGTACTTC. This chain uses TRBV7-3 with TRBJ2-7; D possibly uses TRBD1 or TRBD2 (5 bases each). This CDR3 spans 14 amino acids. From germline, CDR1 is SGHTA and CDR2 FQGTGA. The V gene lost 7 bases and the J gene lost 4 bases, with 17 bases spanning the gap.

Ten or more counts support this clonotype. The rearrangement joins TRBV29-1 to TRBJ1-2; D might be TRBD1 (5 bases). The CDR3 contains 15 residues. V gave up 0 bases and J gave up 4 bases, with 15 bases separating them. Germline loops: CDR1 SQVTM, CDR2 ANQGSEA. This CDR3 is CSVEDIWTPTYGYTF. The CDR3 DNA follows: TGCAGCGTTGAAGATATATGGACACCGACCTATGGCTACACCTTC.

This chain uses TRBV11-2 with TRBJ2-2; a possible D gene is TRBD2 (6 bases). The V end was cut by 0 bases, the J end by 10 bases, with 18 bases between. Germline V lookup: CDR1 SGHAT, CDR2 FQNNGV. This CDR3 comprises 16 residues. CDR3 region: CASSLEGTSGGMELFF. The CDR3 DNA reads as TGTGCCAGCAGCTTAGAAGGGACTTCTGGGGGTATGGAGCTGTTTTTT. The full variable domain, rest sourced from reference TRBV11-2 and TRBJ2-2, is EAGVAQSPRYKIIEKRQSVAFWCNPISGHATLYWYQQILGQGPKLLIQFQNNGVVDDSQLPKDRFSAERLKGVDSTLKIQPAKLEDSAVYLCASSLEGTSGGMELFFGEGSRLTVL.

This chain links TRBV6-2 or TRBV6-3 with TRBJ2-1, with TRBD1 matching 7 bases. The junction had 7 bases not matched to a gene; V was cut back by 2 bases and J by 3 bases. The CDR3 is made up of 16 amino acids. CDR1 is MNHEY and CDR2 is SVGEGT in the germline V gene. CDR3 amino acids: CASSYVMGQYYNEQFF. In nucleotides, the CDR3 is TGTGCCAGCAGTTACGTTATGGGACAGTACTACAATGAGCAGTTCTTC.

The CDR3 region has the DNA TGTGCCAGCAGTCCCAACCGGGACATCTGCGAGCAGTACTTC. Protein sequence: CASSPNRDICEQYF. This chain connects TRBV6-2 or TRBV6-3 to TRBJ2-7, with D possibly TRBD1 on 6 matching bases. V was pared by 5 bases and J by 6 bases, with 17 bases between. Looked up from germline, CDR1 is MNHEY and CDR2 is SVGEGT. The CDR3 sequence is 14 residues long.